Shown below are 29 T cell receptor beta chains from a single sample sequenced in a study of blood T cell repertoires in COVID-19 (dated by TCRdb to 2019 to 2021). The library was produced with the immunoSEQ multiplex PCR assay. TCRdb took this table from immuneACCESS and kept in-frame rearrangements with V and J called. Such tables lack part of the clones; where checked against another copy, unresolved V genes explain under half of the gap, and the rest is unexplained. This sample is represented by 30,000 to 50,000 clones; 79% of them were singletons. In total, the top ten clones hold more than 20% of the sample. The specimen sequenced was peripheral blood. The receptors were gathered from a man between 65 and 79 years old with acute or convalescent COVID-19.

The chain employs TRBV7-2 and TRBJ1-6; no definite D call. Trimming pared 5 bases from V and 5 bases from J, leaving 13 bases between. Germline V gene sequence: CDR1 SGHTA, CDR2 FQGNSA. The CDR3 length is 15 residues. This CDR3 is CASSMSGRNNSPLHF. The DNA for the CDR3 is TGTGCCAGCAGCATGAGCGGACGTAATAATTCACCCCTCCACTTT.

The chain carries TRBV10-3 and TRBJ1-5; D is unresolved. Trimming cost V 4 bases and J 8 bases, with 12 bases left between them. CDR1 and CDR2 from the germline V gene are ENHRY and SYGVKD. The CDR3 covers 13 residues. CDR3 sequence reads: CAISGDPREPQHF. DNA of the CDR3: TGTGCCATCAGTGGCGACCCTCGGGAGCCCCAGCATTTT.

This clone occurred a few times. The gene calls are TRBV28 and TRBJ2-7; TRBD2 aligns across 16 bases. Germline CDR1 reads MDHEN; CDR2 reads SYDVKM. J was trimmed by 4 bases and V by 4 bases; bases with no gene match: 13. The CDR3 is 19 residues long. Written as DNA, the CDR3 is TGTGCCAGCAGTTCCTCTTTCCCGGGACTAGCGGGAGGGTGGTACGAGCAGTACTTC. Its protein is CASSSSFPGLAGGWYEQYF.

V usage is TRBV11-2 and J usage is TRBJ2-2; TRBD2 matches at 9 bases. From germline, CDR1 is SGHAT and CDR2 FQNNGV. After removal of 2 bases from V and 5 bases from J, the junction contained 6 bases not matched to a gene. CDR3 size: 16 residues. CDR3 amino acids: CASSLIGTSSTGELFF. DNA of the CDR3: TGTGCCAGCAGCTTAATAGGGACTAGCAGTACCGGGGAGCTGTTTTTT.

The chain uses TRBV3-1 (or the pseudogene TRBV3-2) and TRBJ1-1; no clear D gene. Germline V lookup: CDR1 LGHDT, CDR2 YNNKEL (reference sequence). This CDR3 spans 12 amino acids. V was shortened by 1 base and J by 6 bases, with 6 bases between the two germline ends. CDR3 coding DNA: TGTGCCAGCAGCCAAGGTCCGGCTGAAGCTTTCTTT. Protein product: CASSQGPAEAFF.

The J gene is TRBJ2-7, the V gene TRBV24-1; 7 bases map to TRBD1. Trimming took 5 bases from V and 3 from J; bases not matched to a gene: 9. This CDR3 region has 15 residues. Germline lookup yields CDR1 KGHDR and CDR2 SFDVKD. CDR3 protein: CATSARRTGIYEQYF. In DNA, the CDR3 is TGTGCCACCAGTGCCCGGCGGACAGGAATCTACGAGCAGTACTTC.

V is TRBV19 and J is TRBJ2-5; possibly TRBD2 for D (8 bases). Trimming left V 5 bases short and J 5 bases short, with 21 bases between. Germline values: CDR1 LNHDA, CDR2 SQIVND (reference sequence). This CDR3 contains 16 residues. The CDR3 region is CASSAAGRGLRETQYF. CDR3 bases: TGTGCCAGTAGTGCCGCCGGGAGGGGGCTACGGGAGACCCAGTACTTC.

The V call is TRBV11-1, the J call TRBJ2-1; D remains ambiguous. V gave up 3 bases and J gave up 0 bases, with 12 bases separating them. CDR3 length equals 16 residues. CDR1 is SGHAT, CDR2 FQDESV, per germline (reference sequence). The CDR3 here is CASSFLSPSSYNEQFF. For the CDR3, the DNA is TGTGCCAGCAGCTTCCTGAGTCCGAGCTCCTACAATGAGCAGTTCTTC.

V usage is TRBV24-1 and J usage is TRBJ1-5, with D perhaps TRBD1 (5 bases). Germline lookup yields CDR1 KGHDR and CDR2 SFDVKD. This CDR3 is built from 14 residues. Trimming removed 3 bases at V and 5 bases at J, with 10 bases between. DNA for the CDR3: TGTGCCACCAGTGATGGAGACAGTTATCAGCCCCAGCATTTT. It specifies CATSDGDSYQPQHF.

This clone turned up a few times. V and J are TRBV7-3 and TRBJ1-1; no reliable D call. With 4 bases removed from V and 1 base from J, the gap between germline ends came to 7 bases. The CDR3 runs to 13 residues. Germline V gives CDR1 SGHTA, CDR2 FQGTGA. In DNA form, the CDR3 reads TGTGCCAGCAGCTCCAACAGGAACACTGAAGCTTTCTTT. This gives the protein CASSSNRNTEAFF.

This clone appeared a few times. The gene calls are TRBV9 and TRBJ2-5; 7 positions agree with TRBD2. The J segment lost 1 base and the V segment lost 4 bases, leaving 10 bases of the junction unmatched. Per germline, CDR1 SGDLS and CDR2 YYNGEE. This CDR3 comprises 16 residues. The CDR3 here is CASSPRLAESQETQYF. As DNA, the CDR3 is TGTGCCAGCAGCCCCCGGCTAGCGGAGTCCCAAGAGACCCAGTACTTC.

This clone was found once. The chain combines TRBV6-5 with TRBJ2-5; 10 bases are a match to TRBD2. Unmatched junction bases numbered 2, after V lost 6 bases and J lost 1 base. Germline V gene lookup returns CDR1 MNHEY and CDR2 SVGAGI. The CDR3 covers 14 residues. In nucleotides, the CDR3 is TGTGCCAGCAGAAGCGGGAGGGGCCAAGAGACCCAGTACTTC. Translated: CASRSGRGQETQYF.

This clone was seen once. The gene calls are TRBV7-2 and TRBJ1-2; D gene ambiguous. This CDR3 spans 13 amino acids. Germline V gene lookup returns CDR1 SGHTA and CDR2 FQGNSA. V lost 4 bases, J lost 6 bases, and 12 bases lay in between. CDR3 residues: CASSSGGSNGYTF. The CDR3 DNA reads TGTGCCAGCAGCTCGGGAGGTAGTAATGGCTACACCTTC.

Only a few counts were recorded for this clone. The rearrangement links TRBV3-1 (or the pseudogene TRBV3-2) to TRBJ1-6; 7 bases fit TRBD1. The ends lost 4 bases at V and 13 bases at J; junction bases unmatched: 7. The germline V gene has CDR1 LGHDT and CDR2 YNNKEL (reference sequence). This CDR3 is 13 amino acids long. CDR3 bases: TGTGCCAGCAGCCTAACACAGGGGAGTCCCCTCCACTTT. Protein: CASSLTQGSPLHF.

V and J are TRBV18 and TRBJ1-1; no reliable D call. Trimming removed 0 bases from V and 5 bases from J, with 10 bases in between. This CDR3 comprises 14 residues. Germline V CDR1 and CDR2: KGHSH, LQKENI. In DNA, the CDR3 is TGTGCCAGCTCACCACCGTCCACCAGGACTGAAGCTTTCTTT. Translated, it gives CASSPPSTRTEAFF.

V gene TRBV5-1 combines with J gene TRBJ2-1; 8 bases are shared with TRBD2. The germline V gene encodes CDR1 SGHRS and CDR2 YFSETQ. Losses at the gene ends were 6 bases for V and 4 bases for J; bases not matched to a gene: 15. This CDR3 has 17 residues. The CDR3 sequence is CASTSLGGGSGYNEQFF. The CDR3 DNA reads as TGCGCCAGCACCTCCCTCGGGGGGGGCTCAGGATACAATGAGCAGTTCTTC.

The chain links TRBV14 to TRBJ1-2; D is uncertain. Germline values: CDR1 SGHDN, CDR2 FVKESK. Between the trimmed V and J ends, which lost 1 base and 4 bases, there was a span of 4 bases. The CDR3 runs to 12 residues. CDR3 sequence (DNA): TGTGCCAGCAGCCAAGCGAGCTATGGCTACACCTTC. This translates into CASSQASYGYTF.

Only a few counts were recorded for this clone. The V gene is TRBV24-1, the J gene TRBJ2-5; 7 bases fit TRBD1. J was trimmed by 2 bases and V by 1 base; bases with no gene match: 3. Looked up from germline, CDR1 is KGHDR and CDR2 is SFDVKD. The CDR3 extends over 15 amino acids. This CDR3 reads CATSDLGGPQETQYF. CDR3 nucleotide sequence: TGTGCCACCAGTGATTTAGGGGGCCCACAAGAGACCCAGTACTTC.

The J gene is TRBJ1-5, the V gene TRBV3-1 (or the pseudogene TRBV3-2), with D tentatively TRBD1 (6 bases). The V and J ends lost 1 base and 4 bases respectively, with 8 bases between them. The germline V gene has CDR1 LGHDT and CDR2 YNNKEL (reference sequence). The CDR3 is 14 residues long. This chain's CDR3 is CASSQGTVNQPQHF. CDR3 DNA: TGTGCCAGCAGCCAAGGGACAGTTAATCAGCCCCAGCATTTT.

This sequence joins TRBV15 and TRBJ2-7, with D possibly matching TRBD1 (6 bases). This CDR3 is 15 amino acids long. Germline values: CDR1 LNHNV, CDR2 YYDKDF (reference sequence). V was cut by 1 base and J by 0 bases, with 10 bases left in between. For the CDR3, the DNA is TGTGCCACCAGCAGAGGGACAGCGCTCTCCTACGAGCAGTACTTC. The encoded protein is CATSRGTALSYEQYF.

Here the CDR3 DNA reads TGCGCCAGCAGCCATCCCCTCCAGGGGACAGTGACCTACGAGCAGTACTTC. Translation gives CASSHPLQGTVTYEQYF. The chain employs TRBV4-1 and TRBJ2-7; 7 nucleotides match TRBD1. After removal of 3 bases from V and 2 bases from J, the junction contained 13 bases not matched to a gene. From germline, CDR1 is MGHRA and CDR2 YSYEKL. CDR3 length equals 17 residues.

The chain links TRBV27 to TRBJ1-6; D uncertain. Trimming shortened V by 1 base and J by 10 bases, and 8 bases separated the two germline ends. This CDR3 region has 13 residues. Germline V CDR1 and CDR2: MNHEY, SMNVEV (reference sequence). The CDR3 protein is CASSLLGGSPLHF. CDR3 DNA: TGTGCCAGCAGTTTATTAGGAGGCTCACCCCTCCACTTT.

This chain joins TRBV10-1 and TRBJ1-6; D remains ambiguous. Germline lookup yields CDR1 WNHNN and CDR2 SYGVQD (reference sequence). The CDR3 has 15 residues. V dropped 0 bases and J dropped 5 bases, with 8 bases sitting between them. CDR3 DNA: TGCGCCAGCAGTGAGTCTGGGGAGGATAATTCACCCCTCCACTTT. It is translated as CASSESGEDNSPLHF.

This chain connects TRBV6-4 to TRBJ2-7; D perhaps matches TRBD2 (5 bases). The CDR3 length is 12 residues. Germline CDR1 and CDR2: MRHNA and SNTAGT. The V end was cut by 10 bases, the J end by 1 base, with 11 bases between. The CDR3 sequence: CATTRESYEQYF. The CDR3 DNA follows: TGTGCCACCACCCGGGAATCCTACGAGCAGTACTTC.

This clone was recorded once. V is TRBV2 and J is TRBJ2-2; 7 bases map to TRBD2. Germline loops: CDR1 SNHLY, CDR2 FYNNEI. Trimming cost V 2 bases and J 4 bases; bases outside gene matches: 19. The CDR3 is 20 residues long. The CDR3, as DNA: TGTGCCAGCAGTGAATCAAAGGCCCTACCCGTCCCTAGCGGCACCGGGGAGCTGTTTTTT. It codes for CASSESKALPVPSGTGELFF.

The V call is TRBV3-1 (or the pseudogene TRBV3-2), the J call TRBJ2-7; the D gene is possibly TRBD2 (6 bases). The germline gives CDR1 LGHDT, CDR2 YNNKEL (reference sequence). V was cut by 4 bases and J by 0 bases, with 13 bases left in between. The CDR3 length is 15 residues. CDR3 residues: CASSLVSGLSYEQYF. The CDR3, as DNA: TGTGCCAGCAGCCTGGTTAGCGGACTCTCCTACGAGCAGTACTTC.

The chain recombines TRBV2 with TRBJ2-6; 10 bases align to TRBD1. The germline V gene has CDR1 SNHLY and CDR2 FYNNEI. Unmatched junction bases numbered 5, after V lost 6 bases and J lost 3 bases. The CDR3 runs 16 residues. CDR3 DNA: TGTGCCAGCAGGGCGGGACAGGGGATTGGGGCCAACGTCCTGACTTTC. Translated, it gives CASRAGQGIGANVLTF. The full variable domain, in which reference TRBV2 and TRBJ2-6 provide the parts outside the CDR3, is EPEVTQTPSHQVTQMGQEVILRCVPISNHLYFYWYRQILGQKVEFLVSFYNNEISEKSEIFDDQFSVERPDGSNFTLKIRSTKLEDSAMYFCASRAGQGIGANVLTFGAGSRLTVL.

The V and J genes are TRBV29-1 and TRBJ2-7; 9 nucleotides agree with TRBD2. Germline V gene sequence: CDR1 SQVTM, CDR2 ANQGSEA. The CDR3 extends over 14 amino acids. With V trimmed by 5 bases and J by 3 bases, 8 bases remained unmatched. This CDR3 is CSVRAPSGNYEQYF. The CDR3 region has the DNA TGCAGCGTTCGGGCCCCTAGCGGGAACTACGAGCAGTACTTC.

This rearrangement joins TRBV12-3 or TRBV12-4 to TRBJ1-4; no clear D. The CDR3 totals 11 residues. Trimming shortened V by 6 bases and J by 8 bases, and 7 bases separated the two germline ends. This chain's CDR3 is CASSPGEKLFF. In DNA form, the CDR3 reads TGTGCCAGCAGCCCGGGAGAAAAACTGTTTTTT.